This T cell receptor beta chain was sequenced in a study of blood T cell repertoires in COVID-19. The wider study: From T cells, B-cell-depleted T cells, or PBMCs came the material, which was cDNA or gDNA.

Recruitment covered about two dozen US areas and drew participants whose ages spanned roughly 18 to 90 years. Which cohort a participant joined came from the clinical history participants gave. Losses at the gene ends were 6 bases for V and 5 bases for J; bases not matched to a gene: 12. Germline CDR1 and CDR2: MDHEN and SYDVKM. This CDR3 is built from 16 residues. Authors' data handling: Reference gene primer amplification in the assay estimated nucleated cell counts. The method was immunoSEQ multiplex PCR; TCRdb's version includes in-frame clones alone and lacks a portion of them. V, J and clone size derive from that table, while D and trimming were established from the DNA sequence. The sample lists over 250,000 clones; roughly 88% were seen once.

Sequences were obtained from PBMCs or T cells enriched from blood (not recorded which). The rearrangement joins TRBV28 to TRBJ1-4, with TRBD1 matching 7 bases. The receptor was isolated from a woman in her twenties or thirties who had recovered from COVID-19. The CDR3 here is CASSPPKGAINEKLFF. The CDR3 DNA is TGTGCCAGCAGCCCCCCCAAGGGGGCCATCAATGAAAAACTGTTTTTT.